These 32 T cell receptor beta chains were all obtained from the same sample, sequenced in a study of T cell responses to AZD1222 COVID-19 vaccine. This table comes from immunoSEQ multiplex PCR, and its TCRdb copy is limited to in-frame clones, with some not included. The sample yields around 180,000 clones, about 85% seen once. The sequencing here drew on peripheral blood, taken on day 0 of AZD1222 vaccination. These receptors all come from an adult in good health.

The rearrangement links TRBV28 to TRBJ1-5, with 8 bases aligning to TRBD1. The trim removed 8 bases at V and 5 bases at J, leaving 8 bases unmatched. This CDR3 contains 14 residues. Per the germline V gene, CDR1 is MDHEN and CDR2 is SYDVKM. CDR3 amino acids: CASRWTGRDQPQHF. The DNA of the CDR3 is TGTGCCAGCCGATGGACAGGGAGGGATCAGCCCCAGCATTTT.

The rearrangement links TRBV11-3 to TRBJ2-1; 11 bases align to TRBD2. In germline, CDR1 is SGHNT, CDR2 YENEEA. With 4 bases clipped from V and 5 bases from J, the junction kept 4 bases outside the gene matches. The CDR3 runs 15 residues. Here the CDR3 DNA reads TGTGCCAGCAGCTCGGAGGGACTAGCGGACAATGAGCAGTTCTTC. Amino acids: CASSSEGLADNEQFF.

V and J are TRBV7-9 and TRBJ2-1, with TRBD2 as a possible D gene (6 bases). With 2 bases removed from V and 6 bases from J, the gap between germline ends came to 8 bases. CDR1 SEHNR and CDR2 FQNEAQ come from the germline V gene (reference sequence). This CDR3 comprises 13 residues. The CDR3 coding sequence is TGTGCCAGCAGCTTACGGGAGCTCAATGAGCAGTTCTTC. Translating gives CASSLRELNEQFF.

The CDR3 sequence is CASSPLAPWTGQGYGYTF. CDR3 nucleotides: TGTGCCAGCAGTCCTTTAGCCCCCTGGACAGGGCAAGGGTATGGCTACACCTTC. The rearrangement joins TRBV27 to TRBJ1-2; 8 bases line up with TRBD1. Germline CDR1 and CDR2: MNHEY and SMNVEV (reference sequence). V shed 5 bases, J shed 5 bases, and the junction held 19 bases outside the gene matches. There are 18 residues in the CDR3.

The gene calls are TRBV30 and TRBJ1-1; 8 nucleotides agree with TRBD1. Germline V gene sequence: CDR1 GTSNPN, CDR2 SVGIG (reference sequence). Trimming removed 3 bases from V and 7 bases from J; junction bases left unmatched: 4. The CDR3 runs to 12 residues. The CDR3 sequence is CAWRRGQGEAFF. The CDR3 DNA follows: TGTGCCTGGAGACGTGGACAGGGTGAAGCTTTCTTT.

CDR3 amino acids: CASSLDRGVLYNEQFF. The CDR3 nucleotides read TGTGCCAGTAGTCTGGACAGGGGAGTTCTATACAATGAGCAGTTCTTC. This chain uses TRBV19 with TRBJ2-1; TRBD1 agrees at 9 bases. The V and J ends lost 5 bases and 4 bases, in that order; junction bases with no gene match: 9. This CDR3 spans 16 amino acids. Looked up from germline, CDR1 is LNHDA and CDR2 is SQIVND (reference sequence).

The chain combines TRBV4-1 with TRBJ2-7; the D gene is possibly TRBD2 (6 bases). The CDR3 runs to 17 residues. In germline, CDR1 is MGHRA, CDR2 YSYEKL. Trimming pared 1 base from V and 4 bases from J, leaving 20 bases between. In nucleotides, the CDR3 is TGCGCCAGCAGCCAAGCCCCCGGGAGTAGCGGATTATACGAGCAGTACTTC. Its translation is CASSQAPGSSGLYEQYF.

The chain couples TRBV11-3 to TRBJ1-1, with 8 positions matching TRBD1. J was trimmed by 8 bases and V by 3 bases; bases with no gene match: 5. Germline V CDR1 and CDR2: SGHNT, YENEEA. CDR3 length: 13 residues. CDR3 residues: CASSLEDRAEAFF. The CDR3 DNA is TGTGCCAGCAGCTTGGAGGACAGGGCCGAAGCTTTCTTT.

This sequence joins TRBV20-1 and TRBJ1-1, with D unclear. V was pared by 3 bases and J by 4 bases, with 18 bases between. The CDR3 extends over 15 amino acids. In germline, CDR1 is DFQATT, CDR2 SNEGSKA (reference sequence). This CDR3 reads CSASPLGRVVTEAFF. As DNA, the CDR3 is TGCAGTGCTAGTCCCCTGGGGAGGGTAGTCACTGAAGCTTTCTTT.

This clone was detected only once. The CDR3 here is CASSQSNWGASTDTQYF. The CDR3 nucleotides read TGCGCCAGCAGTCAATCGAATTGGGGGGCTTCCACAGATACGCAGTATTTT. The chain couples TRBV23-1 to TRBJ2-3, with D perhaps matching TRBD1 or TRBD2 (6 bases each). Being an ORF, TRBV23-1 has a function that is uncertain. This CDR3 contains 17 residues. V lost 0 bases and J 2 bases, leaving 15 bases between the germline ends.

V is TRBV6-5 and J is TRBJ1-1; D remains unclear. Germline values: CDR1 MNHEY, CDR2 SVGAGI. The CDR3 sequence is 15 residues long. Trimming cost V 2 bases and J 1 base, with 11 bases left between them. The CDR3 protein is CASSYPGGRNTEAFF. CDR3 DNA sequence: TGTGCCAGCAGTTACCCGGGTGGTAGGAACACTGAAGCTTTCTTT.

The genes are TRBV28 and TRBJ1-2; D gene unclear. V was trimmed by 6 bases and J by 4 bases, leaving 12 bases between them. The germline gives CDR1 MDHEN, CDR2 SYDVKM. The CDR3 totals 13 residues. In nucleotides, the CDR3 is TGTGCCAGCAGCCTAGGACGGTCCTATGGCTACACCTTC. Amino acids: CASSLGRSYGYTF.

DNA of the CDR3: TGCGCCAGCAGCCCCGGGGGCGGGGAGCTGTTTTTT. Its translation is CASSPGGGELFF. The chain links TRBV5-1 to TRBJ2-2, with a tentative D call TRBD2 (6 bases). The CDR3 is 12 residues long. Per germline, CDR1 SGHRS and CDR2 YFSETQ. V was pared by 4 bases and J by 7 bases, with 8 bases between.

This chain uses TRBV18 with TRBJ1-5, with 7 bases that match TRBD1. The CDR3 covers 13 residues. CDR1 and CDR2 from the germline V gene are KGHSH and LQKENI. The V gene end was trimmed by 3 bases and the J gene end by 5 bases; junction bases not matched to a gene: 1. CDR3 amino acids: CASSPGQHQPQHF. CDR3 sequence (DNA): TGTGCCAGCTCACCGGGACAGCATCAGCCCCAGCATTTT.

This clone was counted between two and nine times. The chain joins TRBV18 to TRBJ2-7, with D hard to call. The CDR3 spans 13 residues. V was trimmed by 6 bases and J by 2 bases, leaving 11 bases between them. The germline gives CDR1 KGHSH, CDR2 LQKENI. CDR3 sequence: CASSYQETYEQYF. CDR3 DNA: TGTGCCAGCTCGTACCAGGAGACCTACGAGCAGTACTTC.

The chain links TRBV6-5 to TRBJ1-5; D is ambiguous. Germline loops: CDR1 MNHEY, CDR2 SVGAGI. Trimming left V 0 bases short and J 0 bases short, with 6 bases between. The CDR3 consists of 15 residues. Written as DNA, the CDR3 is TGTGCCAGCAGTTACTCATACACTAGCAATCAGCCCCAGCATTTT. Protein: CASSYSYTSNQPQHF.

The rearrangement links TRBV27 to TRBJ1-3; D is undetermined. Germline CDR1 is MNHEY and CDR2 is SMNVEV (reference sequence). The CDR3 consists of 14 residues. Trimming shortened V by 3 bases and J by 4 bases, and 10 bases separated the two germline ends. CDR3 in amino acids: CASSFLGVGNTIYF. Here the CDR3 DNA reads TGTGCCAGCAGTTTCTTGGGTGTAGGAAACACCATATATTTT.

The J gene is TRBJ2-1, the V gene TRBV7-9; TRBD2 is a possible D gene (5 bases). Germline assignment: CDR1 SEHNR and CDR2 FQNEAQ (reference sequence). Deletions cut 5 bases from V and 0 bases from J, with 14 bases between. The CDR3 consists of 16 residues. The CDR3: CASSRGMAGSYNEQFF. The CDR3 coding sequence is TGTGCCAGCAGCCGAGGGATGGCGGGCTCCTACAATGAGCAGTTCTTC.

This clone was found a few times. The rearrangement uses TRBV18 and TRBJ2-3, with TRBD1 identical over 12 bases. The germline V gene encodes CDR1 KGHSH and CDR2 LQKENI. V shed 4 bases, J shed 5 bases, and the junction held 1 base outside the gene matches. There are 14 residues in the CDR3. In DNA form, the CDR3 reads TGTGCCAGCTCACGGGACAGGGGGCAAGATACGCAGTATTTT. It encodes CASSRDRGQDTQYF.

This rearrangement joins TRBV19 to TRBJ1-6; 7 positions agree with TRBD1. V shed 5 bases, J shed 1 base, and the junction held 5 bases outside the gene matches. Germline CDR1 reads LNHDA; CDR2 reads SQIVND (reference sequence). CDR3 length: 16 residues. This CDR3 reads CASSPRQGSYNSPLHF. CDR3 sequence (DNA): TGTGCCAGTAGTCCTCGACAGGGATCCTATAATTCACCCCTCCACTTT.

J is TRBJ1-3 and V is TRBV6-5; 7 positions agree with TRBD1. Germline-derived CDR1 and CDR2 are MNHEY and SVGAGI. V lost 6 bases and J lost 0; bases outside the gene matches: 5. This CDR3 region has 15 residues. CDR3 sequence: CASSLDRSSGNTIYF. For the CDR3, the DNA is TGTGCCAGCAGCCTGGACAGGAGCTCTGGAAACACCATATATTTT.

This chain links TRBV2 with TRBJ2-3; either TRBD1 or TRBD2 may fit D (5 bases each). CDR3 size: 15 residues. Trimming removed 4 bases at V and 0 bases at J, with 11 bases between. Per the germline V gene, CDR1 is SNHLY and CDR2 is FYNNEI. The CDR3 DNA reads as TGTGCCAGCAGTGGGGACGGATTTAGCACAGATACGCAGTATTTT. This translates into CASSGDGFSTDTQYF.

This clone was counted between two and nine times. The rearrangement joins TRBV29-1 to TRBJ1-5; unclear D gene. In germline, CDR1 is SQVTM, CDR2 ANQGSEA. V was trimmed by 4 bases and J by 0 bases, leaving 7 bases between them. The CDR3 is 13 amino acids. The CDR3 DNA is TGCAGCGTTGCGCAAGATAGCAATCAGCCCCAGCATTTT. It is translated as CSVAQDSNQPQHF.

The V call is TRBV27, the J call TRBJ1-2; no clear D. V was shortened by 4 bases and J by 4 bases, with 16 bases between the two germline ends. The CDR3 runs to 15 residues. CDR1 is MNHEY, CDR2 SMNVEV, per germline (reference sequence). The CDR3 coding sequence is TGTGCCAGCAGTTCCGGACCACCCCCCTTCTATGGCTACACCTTC. This codes for CASSSGPPPFYGYTF.

CDR3 residues: CASSRQGPFSDYNSPLHF. The CDR3, as DNA: TGTGCCAGTAGTCGACAGGGACCTTTTTCCGACTATAATTCACCCCTCCACTTT. The chain recombines TRBV19 with TRBJ1-6; 7 bases line up with TRBD1. Germline-derived CDR1 and CDR2 are LNHDA and SQIVND (reference sequence). The CDR3 covers 18 residues. Trimming removed 5 bases from V and 3 bases from J; junction bases left unmatched: 13.

The table lists this clone with a count of one. The rearrangement uses TRBV7-9 and TRBJ2-7; TRBD2 aligns across 13 bases. This CDR3 comprises 16 residues. Germline loops: CDR1 SEHNR, CDR2 FQNEAQ (reference sequence). With 5 bases clipped from V and 4 bases from J, the junction kept 8 bases outside the gene matches. CDR3 sequence: CASSATSGRNRYEQYF. CDR3 sequence (DNA): TGTGCCAGCAGCGCGACTAGCGGGAGGAATCGGTACGAGCAGTACTTC.

The V call is TRBV14, the J call TRBJ2-2; 13 bases align to TRBD2. The J segment lost 6 bases and the V segment lost 5 bases, leaving 3 bases of the junction unmatched. Germline V gene sequence: CDR1 SGHDN, CDR2 FVKESK. This CDR3 is built from 15 residues. The CDR3 sequence is CASSTGLAGAGELFF. CDR3 DNA sequence: TGTGCCAGCAGCACTGGACTAGCGGGAGCCGGGGAGCTGTTTTTT.

The chain uses TRBV12-3 or TRBV12-4 and TRBJ1-1, with 7 bases aligning to TRBD1. Trimming removed 6 bases from V and 3 bases from J; junction bases left unmatched: 4. The CDR3 runs 13 residues. In nucleotides, the CDR3 is TGTGCCAGCAGCGTACAGGGGTACACTGAAGCTTTCTTT. Translated: CASSVQGYTEAFF.

V usage is TRBV19 and J usage is TRBJ1-3; 8 bases agree with TRBD1. Germline trimming cut 5 bases from V and 0 bases from J; bases unmatched to any gene: 3. The CDR3 loop spans 15 amino acids. Germline loops: CDR1 LNHDA, CDR2 SQIVND (reference sequence). The CDR3 DNA sequence: TGTGCCAGTAGTCCAACAGGGGGCTCTGGAAACACCATATATTTT. This sequence encodes CASSPTGGSGNTIYF. The full variable domain, in which reference TRBV19 and TRBJ1-3 provide the parts outside the CDR3, is DGGITQSPKYLFRKEGQNVTLSCEQNLNHDAMYWYRQDPGQGLRLIYYSQIVNDFQKGDIAEGYSVSREKKESFPLTVTSAQKNPTAFYLCASSPTGGSGNTIYFGEGSWLTVV.

The gene calls are TRBV30 and TRBJ1-3; D is unclear. CDR1 and CDR2 from the germline V gene are GTSNPN and SVGIG (reference sequence). CDR3 length: 15 residues. V gave up 3 bases and J gave up 0 bases, with 12 bases separating them. The CDR3 region has the DNA TGTGCCTGGAGCCAGACACCTAACTCTGGAAACACCATATATTTT. It codes for CAWSQTPNSGNTIYF.

This chain uses TRBV18 with TRBJ2-5; no firm D call. From germline, CDR1 is KGHSH and CDR2 LQKENI. The CDR3 length is 14 residues. Trimming stripped 2 bases from V and 1 base from J, with 8 bases between. This chain's CDR3 is CASSPDGSQETQYF. CDR3 nucleotide sequence: TGTGCCAGCTCACCAGACGGGTCCCAAGAGACCCAGTACTTC.

This clone was seen a single time. The CDR3 coding sequence is TGTGCCAGCAGTTTCGCTAGCGGGGATACGCAGTATTTT. Its translation is CASSFASGDTQYF. This chain links TRBV12-3 or TRBV12-4 with TRBJ2-3; 8 bases are a match to TRBD2. This CDR3 spans 13 amino acids. V lost 3 bases to trimming and J lost 6 bases; unmatched junction nucleotides: 2.